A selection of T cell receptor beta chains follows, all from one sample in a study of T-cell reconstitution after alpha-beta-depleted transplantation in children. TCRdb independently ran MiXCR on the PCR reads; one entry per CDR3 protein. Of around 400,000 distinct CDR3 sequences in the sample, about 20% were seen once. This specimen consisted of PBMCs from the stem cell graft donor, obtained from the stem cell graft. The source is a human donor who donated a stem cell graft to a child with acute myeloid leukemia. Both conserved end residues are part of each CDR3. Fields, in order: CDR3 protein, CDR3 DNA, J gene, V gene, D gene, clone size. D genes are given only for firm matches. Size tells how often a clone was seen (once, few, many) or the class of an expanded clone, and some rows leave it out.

CASSLGLVSDTQYF,TGCGCCAGCAGCCTCGGACTAGTCTCGGATACGCAGTATTTT,TRBJ2-3,TRBV5-1,TRBD2,.
CASSPTRGWTGELFF,TGTGCCAGCAGCCCAACCCGGGGTTGGACCGGGGAGCTGTTTTTT,TRBJ2-2,TRBV9,.,.
CATSRAGIDGELFF,TGTGCCACCAGCAGAGCAGGGATTGACGGGGAGCTGTTTTTT,TRBJ2-2,TRBV15,.,few
CASSLGGRQTGFF,TGTGCCAGCAGCTTAGGCGGGAGGCAGACGGGGTTCTTC,TRBJ2-1,TRBV11-2,TRBD2,many
CASSSRKLAGVYEQYF,TGTGCCAGCAGTTCAAGAAAACTAGCGGGAGTCTACGAGCAGTACTTC,TRBJ2-7,TRBV28,TRBD2,.
CATSDFKGQYYNEQFF,TGTGCCACCAGTGACTTCAAGGGACAGTACTACAATGAGCAGTTCTTC,TRBJ2-1,TRBV24-1,TRBD1,few
CASSRTRGANYGYTF,TGCGCCAGCAGCCGAACAAGGGGAGCTAACTATGGCTACACCTTC,TRBJ1-2,TRBV4-3,.,few
CASSATSGRAAGDTQYF,TGTGCCAGCAGTGCCACTAGCGGGAGGGCCGCAGGGGATACGCAGTATTTT,TRBJ2-3,TRBV25-1,TRBD2,.
CSATRLVSFSYNEQFF,TGCAGTGCTACCCGACTAGTCTCATTTTCCTACAATGAGCAGTTCTTC,TRBJ2-1,TRBV20-1,.,many
CASSNRDFPSYEQYF,TGTGCCAGCAGTAACAGGGACTTTCCTTCCTACGAGCAGTACTTC,TRBJ2-7,TRBV12-3/TRBV12-4,.,.
CSVEGLVSRGELFF,TGCAGCGTTGAGGGACTAGTTTCACGCGGGGAGCTGTTTTTT,TRBJ2-2,TRBV29-1,TRBD2,.
CASSLTRSYGYTF,TGTGCCAGCAGTCTGACAAGATCGTATGGCTACACCTTC,TRBJ1-2,TRBV12-3/TRBV12-4,.,.
CRAGGTNEKLFF,TGCAGGGCCGGTGGGACTAATGAAAAACTGTTTTTT,TRBJ1-4,TRBV20-1,.,.
CASSSGAHYGYTF,TGTGCCAGCAGTTCAGGGGCCCACTATGGCTACACCTTC,TRBJ1-2,TRBV27,.,few
CSANRGPGEAFF,TGCAGCGCCAACAGGGGGCCCGGTGAAGCTTTCTTT,TRBJ1-1,TRBV29-1,TRBD1,many
CASGAGLAKNIQYF,TGTGCCAGCGGGGCCGGGTTAGCCAAAAACATTCAGTACTTC,TRBJ2-4,TRBV12-3/TRBV12-4,.,.
CSGRDSSADGYTF,TGCAGCGGCCGGGACAGCAGCGCAGATGGCTACACCTTC,TRBJ1-2,TRBV29-1,TRBD1,.
CASSIRGWTGELFF,TGTGCCAGCAGTATCAGGGGGTGGACCGGGGAGCTGTTTTTT,TRBJ2-2,TRBV27,TRBD1,.
CATSGRKRDEQYF,TGTGCCACCAGCGGCAGGAAAAGAGACGAGCAGTACTTC,TRBJ2-7,TRBV15,.,.
CASSEPTGGKLEQYF,TGTGCCAGCAGTGAACCGACCGGTGGGAAGTTGGAGCAGTACTTC,TRBJ2-7,TRBV25-1,.,many
CASTIKNEQFF,TGTGCCAGCACCATCAAGAATGAGCAGTTCTTC,TRBJ2-1,TRBV7-2,.,few
CSVEEDSSSYEQYF,TGCAGCGTTGAGGAGGACAGCTCATCCTACGAGCAGTACTTC,TRBJ2-7,TRBV29-1,.,many
CSVEPGTGANVLTF,TGCAGCGTTGAACCGGGAACTGGGGCCAACGTCCTGACTTTC,TRBJ2-6,TRBV29-1,.,few